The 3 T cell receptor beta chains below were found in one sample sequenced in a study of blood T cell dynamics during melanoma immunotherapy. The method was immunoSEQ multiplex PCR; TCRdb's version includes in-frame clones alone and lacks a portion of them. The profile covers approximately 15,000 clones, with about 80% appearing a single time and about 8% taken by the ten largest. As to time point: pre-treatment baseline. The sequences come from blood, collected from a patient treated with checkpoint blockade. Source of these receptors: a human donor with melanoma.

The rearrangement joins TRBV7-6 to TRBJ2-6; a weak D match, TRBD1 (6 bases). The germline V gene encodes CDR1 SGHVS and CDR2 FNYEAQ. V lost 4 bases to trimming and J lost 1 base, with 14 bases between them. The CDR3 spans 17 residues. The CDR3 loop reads CASSSAPGESGANVLTF. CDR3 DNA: TGTGCCAGCAGCTCAGCACCAGGGGAATCTGGGGCCAACGTCCTGACTTTC.

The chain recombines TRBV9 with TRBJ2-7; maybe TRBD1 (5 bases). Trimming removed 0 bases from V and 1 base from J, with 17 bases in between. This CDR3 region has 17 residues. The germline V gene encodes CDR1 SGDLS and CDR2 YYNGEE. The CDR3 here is CASSVATGGSGSYEQYF. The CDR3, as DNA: TGTGCCAGCAGCGTAGCTACAGGTGGCAGTGGGTCCTACGAGCAGTACTTC.

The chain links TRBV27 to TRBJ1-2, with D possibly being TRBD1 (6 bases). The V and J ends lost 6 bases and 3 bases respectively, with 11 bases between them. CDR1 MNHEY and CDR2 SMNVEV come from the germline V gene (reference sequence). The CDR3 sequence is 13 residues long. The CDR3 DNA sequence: TGTGCCAGCAGCGATACAGGGTACTATGGCTACACCTTC. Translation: CASSDTGYYGYTF.